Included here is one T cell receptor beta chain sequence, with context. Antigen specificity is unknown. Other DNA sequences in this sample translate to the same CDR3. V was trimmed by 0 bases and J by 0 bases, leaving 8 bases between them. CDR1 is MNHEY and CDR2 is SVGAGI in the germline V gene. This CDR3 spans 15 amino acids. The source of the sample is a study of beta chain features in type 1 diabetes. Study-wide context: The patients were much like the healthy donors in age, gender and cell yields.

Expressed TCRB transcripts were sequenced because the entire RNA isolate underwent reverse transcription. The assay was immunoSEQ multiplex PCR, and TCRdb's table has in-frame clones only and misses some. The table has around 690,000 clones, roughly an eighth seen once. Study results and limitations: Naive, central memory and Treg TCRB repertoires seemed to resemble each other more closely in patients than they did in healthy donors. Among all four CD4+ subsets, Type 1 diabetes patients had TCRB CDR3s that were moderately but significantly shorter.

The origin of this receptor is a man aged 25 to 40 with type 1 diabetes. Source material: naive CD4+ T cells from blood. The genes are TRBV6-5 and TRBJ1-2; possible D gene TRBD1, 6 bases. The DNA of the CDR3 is TGTGCCAGCAGTTACTCGGGGGGCTCTAACTATGGCTACACCTTC. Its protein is CASSYSGGSNYGYTF.